This entry lists 7 T cell receptor beta chains sequenced from one sample in a study of vaccination effects on CD4 cells after COVID-19. Measured with immunoSEQ multiplex PCR; TCRdb has only the in-frame clones, and not every one. The table records under 60,000 clones, approximately 73% of them present only once. ViraFEST expansion of antigen-specific CD4+ T cells with viral peptide pools preceded sequencing. At the end of about 10 days of culture, CD4+ T cells were isolated. Sometime from March through December 2020, the person acquired a SARS-CoV-2 infection that PCR confirmed. No antigen has been identified for these receptors. This material consisted of CD4+ T cells from PBMCs cultured with HIV peptides, taken before COVID-19 vaccination. Subset here: HIV-1 Nef peptide pool negative control/reference culture. The receptors shown here come from a human donor who had a prior SARS-CoV-2 infection.

The genes are TRBV5-1 and TRBJ1-1, with D tentatively TRBD1 (5 bases). The germline gives CDR1 SGHRS, CDR2 YFSETQ. The CDR3 sequence is 15 residues long. V was clipped by 3 bases and J by 0 bases, with 12 bases between them. This CDR3 reads CASSSRDFLNTEAFF. The CDR3 nucleotides read TGCGCCAGCAGCTCCCGGGACTTCTTGAACACTGAAGCTTTCTTT.

The chain couples TRBV4-3 to TRBJ2-3; D tentatively fits TRBD1 or TRBD2 (5 bases each). Germline CDR1 is LGHNA and CDR2 is YSLEER. Trimming removed 0 bases at V and 0 bases at J, with 10 bases between. The CDR3 runs 16 residues. CDR3 nucleotides: TGCGCCAGCAGCCAAGAACGGGGCGGGAGCACAGATACGCAGTATTTT. Translation: CASSQERGGSTDTQYF.

This chain links TRBV5-5 with TRBJ2-2, with unresolved D. V was cut by 0 bases and J by 7 bases, with 10 bases left in between. Germline CDR1 SGHKS, CDR2 YYEKEE (reference sequence). The CDR3 contains 14 residues. The CDR3 bases are TGTGCCAGCAGCTTGGGCCTAGTCAGCGGGGAGCTGTTTTTT. The encoded protein is CASSLGLVSGELFF.

The chain joins TRBV7-2 to TRBJ2-3; perhaps TRBD2 as D (6 bases). Looked up from germline, CDR1 is SGHTA and CDR2 is FQGNSA. The CDR3 covers 16 residues. The ends were cut back, 1 base at V and 2 bases at J, with 13 bases in the middle. CDR3: CASSLVAETDTDTQYF. CDR3 sequence (DNA): TGTGCCAGCAGCTTAGTAGCGGAAACTGACACAGATACGCAGTATTTT.

This clone showed up just a few times. The chain joins TRBV18 to TRBJ1-2; unclear D gene. The V gene's germline CDR1 is KGHSH and CDR2 LQKENI. The ends were cut back, 1 base at V and 4 bases at J, with 7 bases in the middle. The CDR3 consists of 13 residues. The CDR3 coding sequence is TGTGCCAGCTCACCACAGGATGCCTATGGCTACACCTTC. It encodes CASSPQDAYGYTF.

V gene TRBV9 combines with J gene TRBJ2-5; possible D gene TRBD1, 6 bases. Looked up from germline, CDR1 is SGDLS and CDR2 is YYNGEE. This CDR3 has 15 amino acids. Between the trimmed V and J ends, which lost 2 bases and 0 bases, there was a span of 11 bases. The CDR3 region is CASSVDQGYQETQYF. The CDR3 region has the DNA TGTGCCAGCAGCGTTGATCAGGGGTACCAAGAGACCCAGTACTTC. Full variable domain (remainder filled in from reference TRBV9 and TRBJ2-5): DSGVTQTPKHLITATGQRVTLRCSPRSGDLSVYWYQQSLDQGLQFLIQYYNGEERAKGNILERFSAQQFPDLHSELNLSSLELGDSALYFCASSVDQGYQETQYFGPGTRLLVL.

This chain's CDR3 is CASSLGPSGRWLYEQYF. CDR3 in DNA: TGTGCCAGCAGCTTAGGCCCTAGCGGGAGATGGCTGTACGAGCAGTACTTC. The chain joins TRBV11-3 to TRBJ2-7, with TRBD2 matching over 10 bases. The CDR3 totals 17 residues. The germline V gene encodes CDR1 SGHNT and CDR2 YENEEA. J lost 4 bases, V lost 1 base, and 10 bases had no gene match.